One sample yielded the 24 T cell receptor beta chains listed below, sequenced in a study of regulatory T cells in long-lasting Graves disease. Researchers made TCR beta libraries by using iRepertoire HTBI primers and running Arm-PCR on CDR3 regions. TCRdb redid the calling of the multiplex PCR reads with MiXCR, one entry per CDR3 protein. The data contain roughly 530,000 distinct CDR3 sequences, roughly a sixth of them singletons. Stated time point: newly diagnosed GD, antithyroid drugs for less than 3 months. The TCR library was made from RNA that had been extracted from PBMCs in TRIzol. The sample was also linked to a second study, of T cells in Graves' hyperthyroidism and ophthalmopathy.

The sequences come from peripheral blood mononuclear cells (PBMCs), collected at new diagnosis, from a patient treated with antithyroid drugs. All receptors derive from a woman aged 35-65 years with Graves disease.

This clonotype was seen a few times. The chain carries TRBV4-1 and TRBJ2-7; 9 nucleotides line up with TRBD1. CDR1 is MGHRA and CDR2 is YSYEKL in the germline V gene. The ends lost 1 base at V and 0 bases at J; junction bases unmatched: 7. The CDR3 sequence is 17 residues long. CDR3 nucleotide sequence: TGCGCCAGCAGCCAAGCTACTACAGGGGGCAGCTCCTACGAGCAGTACTTC. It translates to CASSQATTGGSSYEQYF.

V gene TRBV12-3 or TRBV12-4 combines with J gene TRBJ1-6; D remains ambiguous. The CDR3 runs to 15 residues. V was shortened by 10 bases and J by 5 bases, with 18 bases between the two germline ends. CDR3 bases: TGTGCCAACACCTCCGGTTGGTCCAATAATTCACCCCTCCACTTT. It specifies CANTSGWSNNSPLHF.

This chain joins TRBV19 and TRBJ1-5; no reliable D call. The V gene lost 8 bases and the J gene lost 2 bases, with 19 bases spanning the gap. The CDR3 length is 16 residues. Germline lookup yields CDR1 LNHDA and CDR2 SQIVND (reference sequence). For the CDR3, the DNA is TGTGCCAGTTTAGATATCAGATTTGGGGGCAATCAGCCCCAGCATTTT. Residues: CASLDIRFGGNQPQHF.

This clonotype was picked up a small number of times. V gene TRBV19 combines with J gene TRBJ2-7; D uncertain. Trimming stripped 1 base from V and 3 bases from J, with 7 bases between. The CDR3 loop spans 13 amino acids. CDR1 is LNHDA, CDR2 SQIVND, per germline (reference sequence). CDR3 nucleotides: TGTGCCAGTAGTATAGCCGCCGTCTACGAGCAGTACTTC. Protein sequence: CASSIAAVYEQYF.

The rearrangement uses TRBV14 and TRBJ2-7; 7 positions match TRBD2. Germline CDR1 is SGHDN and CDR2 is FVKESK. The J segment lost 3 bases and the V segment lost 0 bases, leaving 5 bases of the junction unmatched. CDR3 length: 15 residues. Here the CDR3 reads CASSQEGLGRYEQYF. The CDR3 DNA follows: TGTGCCAGCAGCCAAGAAGGACTAGGGCGCTACGAGCAGTACTTC. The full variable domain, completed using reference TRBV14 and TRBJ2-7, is EAGVTQFPSHSVIEKGQTVTLRCDPISGHDNLYWYRRVMGKEIKFLLHFVKESKQDESGMPNNRFLAERTGGTYSTLKVQPAELEDSGVYFCASSQEGLGRYEQYFGPGTRLTVT.

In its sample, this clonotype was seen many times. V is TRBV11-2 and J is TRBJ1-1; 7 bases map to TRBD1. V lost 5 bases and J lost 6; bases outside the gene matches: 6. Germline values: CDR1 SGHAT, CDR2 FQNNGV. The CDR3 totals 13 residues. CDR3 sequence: CASSILTGSEAFF. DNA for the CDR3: TGTGCCAGCAGCATCTTGACAGGGTCTGAAGCTTTCTTT.

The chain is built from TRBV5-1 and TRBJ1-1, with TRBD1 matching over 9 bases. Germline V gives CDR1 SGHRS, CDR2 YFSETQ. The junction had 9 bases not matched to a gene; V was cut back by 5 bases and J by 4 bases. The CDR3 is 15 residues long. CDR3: CASSPSGTGLTEAFF. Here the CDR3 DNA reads TGCGCCAGCAGTCCATCCGGGACAGGGCTCACTGAAGCTTTCTTT.

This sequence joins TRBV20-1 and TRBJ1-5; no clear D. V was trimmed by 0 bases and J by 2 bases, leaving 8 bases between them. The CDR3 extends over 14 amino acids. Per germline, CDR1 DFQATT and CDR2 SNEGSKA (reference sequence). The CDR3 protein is CSARDRQGNQPQHF. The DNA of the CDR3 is TGCAGTGCTAGAGATAGGCAGGGCAATCAGCCCCAGCATTTT.

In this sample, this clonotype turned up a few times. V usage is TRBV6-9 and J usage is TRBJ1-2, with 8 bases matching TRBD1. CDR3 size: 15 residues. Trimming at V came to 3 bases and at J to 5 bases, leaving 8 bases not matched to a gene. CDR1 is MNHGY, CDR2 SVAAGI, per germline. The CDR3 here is CASSYLGGTGYGYTF. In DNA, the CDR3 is TGTGCCAGCAGTTACTTAGGCGGGACAGGATATGGCTACACCTTC.

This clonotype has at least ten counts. CDR3 DNA sequence: TGTGCCAGCAGCTTCCCCGGGACTAACCAAGAGACCCAGTACTTC. Translated: CASSFPGTNQETQYF. V gene TRBV3-1 combines with J gene TRBJ2-5; 7 positions agree with TRBD2. Trimming at V came to 5 bases and at J to 0 bases, leaving 6 bases not matched to a gene. Germline V gives CDR1 LGHDT, CDR2 YNNKEL (reference sequence). There are 15 residues in the CDR3.

Here the CDR3 DNA reads TGCAGCGTAACAGGGAGCTCCTACAATGAGCAGTTCTTC. Translating gives CSVTGSSYNEQFF. The J gene is TRBJ2-1, the V gene TRBV29-1; weak D call: TRBD1 (6 bases). This CDR3 contains 13 residues. Germline V gives CDR1 SQVTM, CDR2 ANQGSEA. Trimming pared 6 bases from V and 0 bases from J, leaving 9 bases between.

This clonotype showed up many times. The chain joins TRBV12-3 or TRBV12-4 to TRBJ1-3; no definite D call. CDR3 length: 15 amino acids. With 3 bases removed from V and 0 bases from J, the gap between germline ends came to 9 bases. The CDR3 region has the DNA TGTGCCAGCAGTTTTTGGCAAAACTCTGGAAACACCATATATTTT. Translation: CASSFWQNSGNTIYF.

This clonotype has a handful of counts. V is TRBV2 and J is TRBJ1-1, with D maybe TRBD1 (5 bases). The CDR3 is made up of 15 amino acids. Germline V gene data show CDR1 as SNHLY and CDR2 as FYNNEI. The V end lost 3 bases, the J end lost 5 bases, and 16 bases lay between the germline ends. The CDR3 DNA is TGTGCCAGCAGTGATCTGGGGACGGAGAGGACTGAAGCTTTCTTT. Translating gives CASSDLGTERTEAFF.

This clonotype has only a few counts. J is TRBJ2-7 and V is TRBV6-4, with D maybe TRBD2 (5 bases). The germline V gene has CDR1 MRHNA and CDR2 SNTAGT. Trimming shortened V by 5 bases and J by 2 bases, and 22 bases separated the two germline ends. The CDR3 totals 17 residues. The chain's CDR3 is CASSYGSPGSYAYEQYF. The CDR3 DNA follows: TGTGCCAGCAGTTACGGGTCCCCGGGATCCTATGCCTACGAGCAGTACTTC.

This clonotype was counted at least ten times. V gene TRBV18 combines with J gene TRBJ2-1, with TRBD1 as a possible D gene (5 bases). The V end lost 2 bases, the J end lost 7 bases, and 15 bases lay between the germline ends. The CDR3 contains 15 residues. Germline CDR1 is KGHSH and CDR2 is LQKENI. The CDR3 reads CASSPSQGPRNEQFF. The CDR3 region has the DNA TGTGCCAGCTCACCAAGCCAGGGTCCGAGGAATGAGCAGTTCTTC.

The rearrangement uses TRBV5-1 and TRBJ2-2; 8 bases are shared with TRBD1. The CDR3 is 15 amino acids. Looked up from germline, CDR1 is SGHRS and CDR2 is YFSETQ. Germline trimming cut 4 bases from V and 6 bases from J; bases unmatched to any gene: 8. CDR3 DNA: TGCGCCAGCAGCCGAATGACAGGGGAGGCCGGGGAGCTGTTTTTT. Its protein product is CASSRMTGEAGELFF.

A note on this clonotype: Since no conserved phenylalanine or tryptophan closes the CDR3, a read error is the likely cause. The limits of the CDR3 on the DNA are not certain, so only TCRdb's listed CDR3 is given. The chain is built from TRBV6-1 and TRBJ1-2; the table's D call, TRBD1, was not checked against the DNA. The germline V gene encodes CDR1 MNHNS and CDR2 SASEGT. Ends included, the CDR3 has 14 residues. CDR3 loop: CASTPGGAGGDQSL.

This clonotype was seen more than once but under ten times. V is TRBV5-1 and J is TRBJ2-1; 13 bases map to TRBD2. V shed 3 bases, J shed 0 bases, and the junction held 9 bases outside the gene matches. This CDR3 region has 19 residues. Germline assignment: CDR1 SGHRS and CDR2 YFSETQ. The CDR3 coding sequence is TGCGCCAGCAGCTCCGGACTAGCGGGGGCCCGACGCTCCTACAATGAGCAGTTCTTC. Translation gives CASSSGLAGARRSYNEQFF.

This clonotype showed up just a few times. DNA of the CDR3: TGTGCCAGCAGCTATACAGGAAATTCACCCCTCCACTTT. It yields the protein CASSYTGNSPLHF. This chain connects TRBV27 to TRBJ1-6; D might be TRBD1 (5 bases). Trimming took 6 bases from V and 7 from J, leaving 10 bases between them. CDR1 MNHEY and CDR2 SMNVEV come from the germline V gene (reference sequence). The CDR3 is made up of 13 amino acids.

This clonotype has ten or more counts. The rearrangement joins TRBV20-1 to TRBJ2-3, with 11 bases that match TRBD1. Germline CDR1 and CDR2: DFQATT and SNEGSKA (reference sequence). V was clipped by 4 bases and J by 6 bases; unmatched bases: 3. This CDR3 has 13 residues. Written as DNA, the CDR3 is TGCAGTGCTACCGGGACAGGGGGTGATACGCAGTATTTT. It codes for CSATGTGGDTQYF.

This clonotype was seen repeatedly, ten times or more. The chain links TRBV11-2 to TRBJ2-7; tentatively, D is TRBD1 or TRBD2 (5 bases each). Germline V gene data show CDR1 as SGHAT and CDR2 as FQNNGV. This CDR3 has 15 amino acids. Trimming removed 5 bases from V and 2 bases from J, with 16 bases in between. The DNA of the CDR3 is TGTGCCAGCAGCAAGAACCGGGACCCAACCTACGAGCAGTACTTC. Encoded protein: CASSKNRDPTYEQYF.

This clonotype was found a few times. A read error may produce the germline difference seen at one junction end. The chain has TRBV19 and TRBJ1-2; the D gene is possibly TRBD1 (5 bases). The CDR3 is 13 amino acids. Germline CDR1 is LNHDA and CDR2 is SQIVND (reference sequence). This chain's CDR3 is CACSSQGNYGYTF. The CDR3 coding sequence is TGTGCCTGTAGTAGCCAGGGCAACTATGGCTACACCTTC.

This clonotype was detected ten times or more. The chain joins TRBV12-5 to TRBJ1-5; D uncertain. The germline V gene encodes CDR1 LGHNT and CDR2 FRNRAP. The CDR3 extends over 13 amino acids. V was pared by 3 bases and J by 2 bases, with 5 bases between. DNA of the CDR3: TGTGCTAGTGGTTTCTCCCGCAATCAGCCCCAGCATTTT. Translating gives CASGFSRNQPQHF.

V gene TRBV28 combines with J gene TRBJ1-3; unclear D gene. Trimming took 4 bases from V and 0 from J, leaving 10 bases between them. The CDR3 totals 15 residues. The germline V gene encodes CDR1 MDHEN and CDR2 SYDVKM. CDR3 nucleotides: TGTGCCAGCAGTTACGGTGGGTTCTCTGGAAACACCATATATTTT. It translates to CASSYGGFSGNTIYF.